These 17 T cell receptor beta chains originate from one sample sequenced in a study of blood T cell repertoires in COVID-19. Assay used: immunoSEQ multiplex PCR; TCRdb lists only in-frame clones, some missing. This table holds about 99,000 clones, 87% found once. The sample was peripheral blood. The source of these receptors is a human donor in a cohort sampled during active COVID-19.

This chain joins TRBV25-1 and TRBJ2-2; 11 bases agree with TRBD2. CDR3 length equals 15 residues. The junction had 3 bases not matched to a gene; V was cut back by 3 bases and J by 6 bases. The germline CDR1 and CDR2 sequences are MGHDK and SYGVNS. The CDR3 loop reads CASSDSGRAAGELFF. The CDR3 nucleotides are TGTGCCAGCAGTGATAGCGGGAGGGCCGCCGGGGAGCTGTTTTTT.

This sequence joins TRBV4-1 and TRBJ2-1, with 9 bases matching TRBD2. With V trimmed by 1 base and J by 4 bases, 14 bases remained unmatched. CDR1 MGHRA and CDR2 YSYEKL come from the germline V gene. The CDR3 is made up of 19 amino acids. The CDR3 spells CASSQGWVSGRSRYNEQFF. The CDR3 bases are TGCGCCAGCAGCCAAGGGTGGGTTAGCGGGAGAAGCAGGTACAATGAGCAGTTCTTC.

This clone was detected only once. This chain links TRBV2 with TRBJ2-7; 9 nucleotides agree with TRBD2. This CDR3 is built from 18 residues. CDR1 is SNHLY and CDR2 is FYNNEI in the germline V gene. Trimming cost V 3 bases and J 5 bases; bases outside gene matches: 17. The chain's CDR3 is CASSEPGLLWREGDEQYF. CDR3 nucleotides: TGTGCCAGCAGTGAGCCAGGACTGCTTTGGCGGGAGGGGGACGAGCAGTACTTC.

This chain connects TRBV28 to TRBJ2-7; TRBD1 agrees at 7 bases. Germline V CDR1 and CDR2: MDHEN, SYDVKM. The ends lost 5 bases at V and 0 bases at J; junction bases unmatched: 4. The CDR3 covers 14 residues. The chain's CDR3 is CASSVRDSSYEQYF. The CDR3 region has the DNA TGTGCCAGCAGTGTTCGGGACAGCTCCTACGAGCAGTACTTC.

This chain joins TRBV10-3 and TRBJ1-1, with D possibly matching TRBD1 (5 bases). Trimming took off 7 bases at V and 8 bases at J, with 17 bases between the two ends. The CDR3 is made up of 13 amino acids. Per the germline V gene, CDR1 is ENHRY and CDR2 is SYGVKD. In DNA, the CDR3 is TGTGCCATCATCGGCCGGGACTCCGGGGAAGCTTTCTTT. Its translation: CAIIGRDSGEAFF.

The rearrangement links TRBV9 to TRBJ2-7; 7 bases fit TRBD1. CDR1 and CDR2 (germline): SGDLS, YYNGEE. With V trimmed by 0 bases and J by 3 bases, 24 bases remained unmatched. The CDR3 contains 21 residues. As DNA, the CDR3 is TGTGCCAGCAGCGTAGTGGGGAAGGGGGCCGGCCTGCCCCGGTTGGGCTACGAGCAGTACTTC. It yields the protein CASSVVGKGAGLPRLGYEQYF.

This sequence joins TRBV6-5 and TRBJ2-7, with 7 bases aligning to TRBD2. The CDR3 length is 14 residues. Germline CDR1 reads MNHEY; CDR2 reads SVGAGI. V dropped 6 bases and J dropped 2; count of bases not matched to a gene: 7. This CDR3 is CASRVSGEAYEQYF. The CDR3 DNA reads TGTGCCAGCAGGGTAAGCGGGGAGGCCTACGAGCAGTACTTC.

CDR3 in DNA: TGTGCCAGCTCACCGGGCAGGGGGAGCAATCAGCCCCAGCATTTT. It specifies CASSPGRGSNQPQHF. This chain connects TRBV18 to TRBJ1-5; 7 bases are a match to TRBD1. This CDR3 has 15 residues. Trimming at V came to 3 bases and at J to 1 base, leaving 3 bases not matched to a gene. Germline V CDR1 and CDR2: KGHSH, LQKENI.

The chain carries TRBV5-1 and TRBJ2-2, with 7 positions matching TRBD1. The CDR3 is 12 residues long. V gave up 9 bases and J gave up 6 bases; unmatched junction bases: 5. Per the germline V gene, CDR1 is SGHRS and CDR2 is YFSETQ. Here the CDR3 DNA reads TGCGCCACCATGACAGGGTCCGGGGAGCTGTTTTTT. Translating it yields CATMTGSGELFF. Variable domain in full (rest from reference TRBV5-1 and TRBJ2-2): KAGVTQTPRYLIKTRGQQVTLSCSPISGHRSVSWYQQTPGQGLQFLFEYFSETQRNKGNFPGRFSGRQFSNSRSEMNVSTLELGDSALYLCATMTGSGELFFGEGSRLTVL.

V gene TRBV4-2 combines with J gene TRBJ2-3; 8 positions match TRBD2. The CDR3 has 18 residues. CDR1 and CDR2 (germline): LGHNA, YNFKEQ. J gave up 5 bases and V 2 bases, and 15 bases lay outside the gene matches. CDR3 sequence (DNA): TGTGCCAGCAGCCAAATAGTCAGCGGGCTAGCGGGTGGAGATACGCAGTATTTT. This gives the protein CASSQIVSGLAGGDTQYF.

This chain uses TRBV11-2 with TRBJ2-3, with 8 bases aligning to TRBD2. This CDR3 region has 15 residues. Germline V gene sequence: CDR1 SGHAT, CDR2 FQNNGV. The junction had 5 bases not matched to a gene; V was cut back by 1 base and J by 5 bases. The CDR3: CASSLVPGGRDTQYF. CDR3 bases: TGTGCCAGCAGCTTAGTTCCGGGGGGGAGAGATACGCAGTATTTT.

This rearrangement joins TRBV28 to TRBJ1-5; D remains ambiguous. The length of the CDR3 is 15 residues. Germline CDR1 reads MDHEN; CDR2 reads SYDVKM. V lost 2 bases and J lost 3, with 11 bases in between. The CDR3 sequence is CASSLTDGDNQPQHF. CDR3 nucleotide sequence: TGTGCCAGCAGTTTAACAGACGGGGACAATCAGCCCCAGCATTTT.

V and J are TRBV19 and TRBJ2-3; D is perhaps TRBD2 (6 bases). Germline CDR1 reads LNHDA; CDR2 reads SQIVND (reference sequence). The V gene lost 1 base and the J gene lost 3 bases, with 14 bases spanning the gap. This CDR3 contains 16 residues. The CDR3 region has the DNA TGTGCCAGTAGTATAGCCGGGAGAGGGGCGACAGATACGCAGTATTTT. Encoded protein: CASSIAGRGATDTQYF.

The J gene is TRBJ2-2, the V gene TRBV28; 12 bases fit TRBD1. With 7 bases clipped from V and 4 bases from J, the junction kept 16 bases outside the gene matches. This CDR3 is built from 19 residues. In germline, CDR1 is MDHEN, CDR2 SYDVKM. CDR3 protein: CASTPPLGDRGRFTGELFF. The CDR3 bases are TGTGCCAGCACCCCACCGTTGGGGGACAGGGGGCGATTCACCGGGGAGCTGTTTTTT.

The J gene is TRBJ2-7, the V gene TRBV27, with a possible D match to TRBD1 (5 bases). This CDR3 is built from 13 residues. Germline CDR1 reads MNHEY; CDR2 reads SMNVEV (reference sequence). The germline V and J ends were trimmed by 7 bases and 1 base, with 11 bases remaining between them. The CDR3 nucleotides are TGTGCCAGCAATAGTGGGGCATCCTACGAGCAGTACTTC. It yields the protein CASNSGASYEQYF.

This clone was detected a few times. A read error may account for a junction end that differs from germline. The CDR3 loop reads CASTQGGSSWSYEQYF. CDR3 DNA sequence: TGTGCCAGCACCCAAGGAGGGAGTAGCTGGTCCTACGAGCAGTACTTC. V is TRBV3-1 (or the pseudogene TRBV3-2) and J is TRBJ2-7, with D possibly matching TRBD2 (6 bases). Germline values: CDR1 LGHDT, CDR2 YNNKEL (reference sequence). CDR3 size: 16 residues.

This chain links TRBV7-9 with TRBJ1-1; 7 nucleotides line up with TRBD1. The germline CDR1 and CDR2 sequences are SEHNR and FQNEAQ (reference sequence). The CDR3 covers 15 residues. J gave up 2 bases and V 4 bases, and 7 bases lay outside the gene matches. The CDR3 DNA reads TGTGCCAGCAGCTATGGGACAGTGACAAACACTGAAGCTTTCTTT. Its protein product is CASSYGTVTNTEAFF.